This is a list of T cell receptor beta chains from one sample in a study of Ad26.COV2.S vaccination and SARS-CoV-2 variants. The assay was immunoSEQ multiplex PCR, and TCRdb's table has in-frame clones only and misses some. The sample records around 420,000 clones, roughly 90% being singletons. The input for sequencing was peripheral blood, taken in a trial of Ad26.COV2.S vaccine versus placebo. These receptor sequences come from a person between 18 and 65 years old who received the Ad26.COV2.S COVID-19 vaccine or a placebo. CDR3s include the opening cysteine and the closing phenylalanine or tryptophan.

TRBJ2-7 | TRBV7-6 | CASSLAEGQAYEQYF
TRBJ2-2 | TRBV9 | CASSPWGTNTGELFF
TRBJ2-7 | TRBV6-5 | CASSSLNYEQYF
TRBJ1-2 | TRBV7-9 | CASSPQLRRWAGYTF
TRBJ2-7 | TRBV4-3 | CASSQSLINSGGYEQYF
TRBJ1-6 | TRBV10-3 | CAISWAADNSPLHF
TRBJ2-4 | TRBV2 | CASSGTGTNIQYF
TRBJ2-3 | TRBV11-2 | CASSYRDRTDTQYF
TRBJ1-2 | TRBV30 | CAWSRRYGYTF
TRBJ2-2 | TRBV7-2 | CASSQGLGPNTGELFF
TRBJ1-4 | TRBV28 | CASSFGKNEKLFF
TRBJ2-2 | TRBV5-1 | CASSLAGLSTGELFF
TRBJ1-1 | TRBV30 | CAWSRGDTEAFF
TRBJ1-1 | TRBV3-1/TRBV3-2 | CASSQNRVANTEAFF
TRBJ2-2 | TRBV6-5 | CASSYRTGNTGELFF
TRBJ2-2 | TRBV7-3 | CASSSGTNTGELFF
TRBJ1-5 | TRBV7-2 | CASSLGSGRAAQPQHF
TRBJ2-5 | TRBV5-1 | CASSLGQRQETQYF
TRBJ2-3 | TRBV28 | CASSRTGTSTDTQYF
TRBJ1-1 | TRBV9 | CASSEGQVTEAFF
TRBJ1-1 | TRBV6-1 | CASSEEILRTVAFF
TRBJ2-1 | TRBV4-1 | CASSRQGLGSSYNEQFF
TRBJ1-1 | TRBV6-2/TRBV6-3 | CASSYGRMNTEAFF
TRBJ2-2 | TRBV7-9 | CASRVFGGADSLTGELFF
TRBJ2-7 | TRBV6-5 | CASLRESEQYF
TRBJ1-1 | TRBV6-5 | CASSSLDTLNTEAFF
TRBJ2-5 | TRBV11-3 | CASSAQGVGTQYF
TRBJ1-2 | TRBV19 | CASSIGHASPYGYTF
TRBJ2-7 | TRBV19 | CASSVRDRASYEQYF
TRBJ2-5 | TRBV5-1 | CASSESTSGGAQETQYF
TRBJ1-1 | TRBV4-1 | CASSQVARGTEAFF
TRBJ2-4 | TRBV3-1/TRBV3-2 | CASSQEGNIQYF